The 14 T cell receptor beta chains in this list originate from one sample, sequenced in a study of blood T cell repertoires in COVID-19. TCRdb keeps only in-frame clones here, not all; method: immunoSEQ multiplex PCR. The sample shows 90,000 to 110,000 clones, roughly 84% of them seen only once. The material sequenced was peripheral blood. The receptors stem from a woman between 45 and 60 years old with acute or convalescent COVID-19.

The chain's CDR3 is CASSPDRGDTEAFF. CDR3 DNA sequence: TGTGCCAGCAGCCCCGACAGGGGGGACACTGAAGCTTTCTTT. The chain employs TRBV16 and TRBJ1-1, with TRBD1 identical over 9 bases. Germline V gives CDR1 KGHSY, CDR2 FQNENV. Unmatched junction bases numbered 3, after V lost 4 bases and J lost 3 bases. CDR3 length equals 14 residues. Variable domain in full (rest from reference TRBV16 and TRBJ1-1): GEEVAQTPKHLVRGEGQKAKLYCAPIKGHSYVFWYQQVLKNEFKFLISFQNENVFDETGMPKERFSAKCLPNSPCSLEIQATKLEDSAVYFCASSPDRGDTEAFFGQGTRLTVV.

The chain has TRBV5-5 and TRBJ1-3; TRBD1 might be the D (6 bases). Germline V gene sequence: CDR1 SGHKS, CDR2 YYEKEE (reference sequence). The CDR3 is 16 residues long. The V end was cut by 0 bases, the J end by 4 bases, with 14 bases between. CDR3 residues: CASSLDRQGLGNTIYF. DNA for the CDR3: TGTGCCAGCAGCTTGGACCGTCAGGGGTTGGGAAACACCATATATTTT.

The chain has TRBV7-7 and TRBJ2-2; maybe TRBD2 (6 bases). Per the germline V gene, CDR1 is SSHAT and CDR2 is FNYEAQ (reference sequence). This CDR3 region has 16 residues. The germline V and J ends were trimmed by 3 bases and 0 bases, with 11 bases remaining between them. The CDR3 DNA reads as TGTGCCAGCAGCTTGTCGGGCGGGGCGAACACCGGGGAGCTGTTTTTT. Its protein product is CASSLSGGANTGELFF.

J is TRBJ2-2 and V is TRBV14; weak D call: TRBD2 (6 bases). CDR3 length equals 15 residues. Trimming took 4 bases from V and 5 from J, leaving 14 bases between them. Germline V CDR1 and CDR2: SGHDN, FVKESK. The CDR3 here is CASSPLWRVTGELFF. The DNA for the CDR3 is TGTGCCAGCAGCCCCTTATGGAGGGTAACCGGGGAGCTGTTTTTT.

The sample holds one count of this clone. The chain has TRBV6-4 and TRBJ2-1; TRBD2 matches at 14 bases. The germline CDR1 and CDR2 sequences are MRHNA and SNTAGT. This CDR3 has 16 amino acids. J was trimmed by 8 bases and V by 4 bases; bases with no gene match: 7. CDR3 residues: CASSVGLAGGRDEQFF. The CDR3, as DNA: TGTGCCAGCAGTGTCGGACTAGCGGGGGGCCGCGATGAGCAGTTCTTC.

The genes are TRBV14 and TRBJ1-1; D is unresolved. Per the germline V gene, CDR1 is SGHDN and CDR2 is FVKESK. This CDR3 spans 14 amino acids. Deletions cut 1 base from V and 3 bases from J, with 9 bases between. The CDR3 is CASSQGGAYTEAFF. CDR3 sequence (DNA): TGTGCCAGCAGCCAAGGGGGAGCCTACACTGAAGCTTTCTTT.

Turning to this clone: The junction departs from the called germline gene at one end, perhaps through a read error. This sequence joins TRBV18 and TRBJ1-4; D may be TRBD1 (5 bases). The CDR3 runs to 16 residues. Germline CDR1 reads KGHSH; CDR2 reads LQKENI. CDR3 bases: TGTGCCAGCTCCCCCATTGGGGGGTCAACTAATGAAAAACTGCTTTTT. This translates into CASSPIGGSTNEKLLF. The variable domain in full, with the rest retrieved from reference TRBV18 and TRBJ1-4, is NAGVMQNPRHLVRRRGQEARLRCSPMKGHSHVYWYRQLPEEGLKFMVYLQKENIIDESGMPKERFSAEFPKEGPSILRIQQVVRGDSAAYFCASSPIGGSTNEKLLFGSGTQLSVL.

This chain uses TRBV30 with TRBJ2-1, with a possible D match to TRBD2 (6 bases). The germline V and J ends were trimmed by 3 bases and 8 bases, with 14 bases remaining between them. The CDR3 spans 13 residues. Germline CDR1 is GTSNPN and CDR2 is SVGIG (reference sequence). The CDR3 bases are TGTGCCTGGAGACCAGCGGGTAGGGATGAGCAGTTCTTC. Protein sequence: CAWRPAGRDEQFF.

This sequence joins TRBV25-1 and TRBJ1-2; no firm D call. CDR1 MGHDK and CDR2 SYGVNS come from the germline V gene. CDR3 size: 16 residues. Trimming stripped 1 base from V and 4 bases from J, with 16 bases between. DNA for the CDR3: TGTGCCAGCAGTGAATCGGATATGGGTGGGAGCTATGGCTACACCTTC. The encoded protein is CASSESDMGGSYGYTF.

This chain connects TRBV5-1 to TRBJ1-2; 9 bases agree with TRBD1. CDR1 is SGHRS, CDR2 YFSETQ, per germline. The CDR3 runs to 14 residues. V shed 4 bases, J shed 3 bases, and the junction held 4 bases outside the gene matches. The CDR3 bases are TGCGCCAGCAGCCCGGGACAGGGCCACTATGGCTACACCTTC. This sequence encodes CASSPGQGHYGYTF.

CDR3 sequence (DNA): TGTGCCAGTAGTCCTCGGACACGTGAAAAACTGTTTTTT. It encodes CASSPRTREKLFF. This rearrangement joins TRBV19 to TRBJ1-4, with a weak D call TRBD1 (5 bases). There are 13 residues in the CDR3. From germline, CDR1 is LNHDA and CDR2 SQIVND (reference sequence). V shed 5 bases and J shed 7 bases, with 11 bases lying between them.

The V and J genes are TRBV7-9 and TRBJ1-2, with TRBD1 matching 7 bases. The CDR3 extends over 14 amino acids. Trimming at V came to 5 bases and at J to 0 bases, leaving 3 bases not matched to a gene. Looked up from germline, CDR1 is SEHNR and CDR2 is FQNEAQ (reference sequence). The CDR3 DNA sequence: TGTGCCAGCAGCCGGGACAGCGCTAACTATGGCTACACCTTC. This codes for CASSRDSANYGYTF.

The rearrangement links TRBV12-3 or TRBV12-4 to TRBJ2-5; 7 bases match TRBD2. The CDR3 runs to 13 residues. After removal of 5 bases from V and 1 base from J, the junction contained 1 base not matched to a gene. Here the CDR3 reads CASSGTTQETQYF. CDR3 nucleotide sequence: TGTGCCAGCAGTGGGACTACCCAAGAGACCCAGTACTTC.

The chain joins TRBV7-9 to TRBJ1-2; 8 nucleotides agree with TRBD1. Germline V gene data show CDR1 as SEHNR and CDR2 as FQNEAQ (reference sequence). J gave up 7 bases and V 4 bases, and 14 bases lay outside the gene matches. The CDR3 sequence is 16 residues long. The CDR3 sequence: CASSYRGAIIESGYTF. In DNA form, the CDR3 reads TGTGCCAGCAGCTACAGGGGGGCGATTATTGAAAGTGGCTACACCTTC. Full variable domain (missing parts from reference TRBV7-9 and TRBJ1-2): DTGVSQNPRHKITKRGQNVTFRCDPISEHNRLYWYRQTLGQGPEFLTYFQNEAQLEKSRLLSDRFSAERPKGSFSTLEIQRTEQGDSAMYLCASSYRGAIIESGYTFGSGTRLTVV.